This TCR beta chain was obtained from a study of T cell changes during pregnancy in multiple sclerosis. The CDR3 covers 13 residues. V shed 8 bases, J shed 6 bases, and the junction held 9 bases outside the gene matches. CDR1 LGHNA and CDR2 YNFKEQ come from the germline V gene. This clone has more than one count but fewer than ten. Produced via immunoSEQ multiplex PCR; TCRdb's table is partial and in-frame only. Among approximately 100,000 clones listed, almost 95% were seen once. The source was peripheral blood, collected before pregnancy. V usage is TRBV4-2 and J usage is TRBJ1-1, with 7 bases lining up with TRBD1. The clonotype comes from a female donor with multiple sclerosis, enrolled in a pregnancy study. For the CDR3, the DNA is TGTGCCAGCGGGCGACAGGGAGTACCTGAAGCTTTCTTT. Translation: CASGRQGVPEAFF.